Sequencing of this T cell receptor (beta chain) was carried out in a study of cytomegalovirus exposure and HLA in healthy donors. Across the whole study: The 90 to 150 validation repertoires used the same platform as the roughly 700 first-cohort repertoires (as reported by a later analysis). Study findings and constraints: TCR clusters originating in the first cohort tended to co-occur in the roughly 110 validation repertoires, according to a later analysis.

The data were produced by immunoSEQ multiplex PCR, yet TCRdb's version contains in-frame clones alone and is incomplete. In the table there are about 190,000 clones, about 84% of which are singletons. Note on this clone: The antigen is unknown.

Germline loops: CDR1 GTSNPN, CDR2 SVGIG (reference sequence). The length of the CDR3 is 10 residues. V was clipped by 5 bases and J by 5 bases, with 5 bases between them. This TCR derives from a young woman in good health and CMV-seronegative. The chain carries TRBV30 and TRBJ2-3, with D uncertain. Input material: PBMCs. CDR3 bases: TGTGCCTGGTTACTAGATACGCAGTATTTT. This encodes CAWLLDTQYF.